This T cell receptor (beta chain) came from a study of shared clonotypes between healthy human individuals. Trimming cost V 3 bases and J 5 bases, with 14 bases left between them. Germline CDR1 and CDR2: SGHRS and YFSETQ. This CDR3 spans 15 amino acids. The run depth of the assay was deep. The assay was immunoSEQ multiplex PCR, and TCRdb's table has in-frame clones only and misses some. The sample includes a few million clones, approximately 96% of them seen just once. There were no recent acute infections or vaccinations among the donors, who were healthy HIV-negative adults. The TCR was taken from a man younger than 35 in good health. The sequenced material came from naive CD4+ T cells sorted from blood. Subset indicated: CD45RA+ positively selected. This chain links TRBV5-1 with TRBJ1-4, with D tentatively TRBD1 (5 bases). The DNA for the CDR3 is TGCGCCAGCAGCTCGTCCGGGACGGCGAATGAAAAACTGTTTTTT. It codes for CASSSSGTANEKLFF. Full variable domain (outside the CDR3, taken from reference TRBV5-1 and TRBJ1-4): KAGVTQTPRYLIKTRGQQVTLSCSPISGHRSVSWYQQTPGQGLQFLFEYFSETQRNKGNFPGRFSGRQFSNSRSEMNVSTLELGDSALYLCASSSSGTANEKLFFGSGTQLSVL.